A single T cell receptor beta chain is shown here with its context. This clonotype was seen a handful of times. There is no known antigen for this receptor. Base qualities were left out, and no much larger clone turns up one base away. Library construction relied on RT-PCR. TCRdb names NextSeq 550 as the instrument used. TCRdb ran its own pipeline on the public reads, namely fastp trimming at Q25 and MiXCR clone calling, and kept in-frame beta chains. Here each entry gathers all rows of one CDR3 protein and keeps the most common genes and DNA. In all, the sample holds approximately 31,000 distinct CDR3 sequences, and around 33% of those were seen once. The ten largest clones capture around 80% of the sample. This record comes from a study of patients and donors after allogeneic stem cell transplantation (TCRdb year 2020). The CDR3 contains 14 residues, cysteine and phenylalanine counted. The read is trimmed to its CDR3 DNA, 42 bases read in frame from base 1. For this chain, trimming is 5 bases at the V end and 0 bases at the J end, and the number of junction bases without a gene match is 6. For CDR1 and CDR2, the germline V gene (reference sequence) lists DFQATT and SNEGSKA.

The receptor chain draws on TRBV20-1 and TRBJ1-1, and 7 junctional nucleotides match TRBD1. The sequenced material came from blood, either unsorted or a sorted T cell fraction (not recorded which). The clonotype originates from a human donor who was either an allogeneic HSCT recipient or a stem cell or donor lymphocyte infusion donor (not recorded which). It is not recorded whose cells these are; they may come from a transplant donor. The DNA sequence is as follows: TGCAGTGCTTCTAGCGGGACAGTGAACACTGAAGCTTTCTTT. This encodes CSASSGTVNTEAFF.